What follows are 22 T cell receptor beta chains derived from one specimen sequenced in a study of T cells in Graves' hyperthyroidism and ophthalmopathy. RNA transcripts yielded amplified TCR beta CDR3 regions. A first-round RT-PCR of the TCR CDR3 used the HTBI primer set. TCRdb reprocessed the multiplex PCR reads via MiXCR and lists one record per CDR3 protein. This sample has hundreds of thousands of distinct CDR3 sequences, with 15% to 20% found just once. Source material: blood. These receptors were collected from a man in his forties with Graves' ophthalmopathy.

This clonotype was seen at least ten times. V gene TRBV3-1 combines with J gene TRBJ2-5; 9 nucleotides match TRBD2. CDR3 length equals 15 residues. From germline, CDR1 is LGHDT and CDR2 YNNKEL (reference sequence). V shed 3 bases and J 1 base; nucleotides not matched to a gene: 3. As DNA, the CDR3 is TGTGCCAGCAGCCATAGCGGGAGCATCCAAGAGACCCAGTACTTC. Translated: CASSHSGSIQETQYF.

V and J are TRBV20-1 and TRBJ2-7; possibly TRBD2 for D (5 bases). The CDR3 consists of 14 residues. CDR1 and CDR2 from the germline V gene are DFQATT and SNEGSKA (reference sequence). V was trimmed by 0 bases and J by 4 bases, leaving 13 bases between them. CDR3 in amino acids: CSAREAGALYEQYF. The CDR3 nucleotides are TGCAGTGCTAGAGAGGCGGGTGCCCTGTACGAGCAGTACTTC.

The rearrangement uses TRBV11-2 and TRBJ1-2; D is ambiguous. V lost 0 bases and J 7 bases, leaving 15 bases between the germline ends. The germline gives CDR1 SGHAT, CDR2 FQNNGV. The CDR3 extends over 15 amino acids. CDR3 sequence reads: CASSLDGQPGLGYTF. The CDR3 nucleotides are TGTGCCAGCAGCTTAGATGGCCAGCCGGGCCTTGGCTACACCTTC.

This clonotype was counted at least ten times. The chain employs TRBV6-1 and TRBJ2-7; 14 nucleotides line up with TRBD2. V was pared by 7 bases and J by 7 bases, with 9 bases of the junction left unmatched. This CDR3 is 15 amino acids long. Germline V gene lookup returns CDR1 MNHNS and CDR2 SASEGT. The CDR3 region is CASITGTSGSREQYF. CDR3 nucleotide sequence: TGTGCCAGCATAACCGGGACTAGCGGGAGTAGAGAGCAGTACTTC.

The chain combines TRBV6-2 or TRBV6-3 with TRBJ2-7; D not resolved. The CDR3 consists of 14 residues. The V and J ends lost 2 bases and 3 bases respectively, with 11 bases between them. Germline V gene data show CDR1 as MNHEY and CDR2 as SVGEGT. In nucleotides, the CDR3 is TGTGCCAGCAGTTACGACGACAATCTCTACGAGCAGTACTTC. Translation: CASSYDDNLYEQYF.

This clonotype was recorded at least ten times. V and J are TRBV12-3 or TRBV12-4 and TRBJ1-1; D not resolved. Trimming stripped 5 bases from V and 3 bases from J, with 10 bases between. This CDR3 is 13 amino acids long. The CDR3 sequence: CASSPWEDTEAFF. CDR3 DNA sequence: TGTGCCAGCAGTCCCTGGGAGGACACTGAAGCTTTCTTT.

This clonotype showed up just a few times. The J gene is TRBJ2-7, the V gene TRBV14; D remains ambiguous. Trimming cost V 1 base and J 5 bases, with 18 bases left between them. Germline CDR1 SGHDN, CDR2 FVKESK. This CDR3 has 16 residues. The CDR3 spells CASSQVALGKVDEQYF. The CDR3 coding sequence is TGTGCCAGCAGCCAAGTCGCTTTAGGCAAGGTAGACGAGCAGTACTTC. Based on the CDR3 plus reference TRBV14 and TRBJ2-7, the full variable domain is EAGVTQFPSHSVIEKGQTVTLRCDPISGHDNLYWYRRVMGKEIKFLLHFVKESKQDESGMPNNRFLAERTGGTYSTLKVQPAELEDSGVYFCASSQVALGKVDEQYFGPGTRLTVT.

The sample holds many counts of this clonotype. The chain is built from TRBV10-3 and TRBJ2-7; 12 bases align to TRBD1. Looked up from germline, CDR1 is ENHRY and CDR2 is SYGVKD. V lost 10 bases, J lost 7 bases, and 17 bases stayed unmatched. CDR3 size: 16 residues. CDR3 region: CATQSHAGQGALEQYF. The DNA of the CDR3 is TGTGCCACCCAATCTCACGCGGGACAGGGGGCTCTGGAGCAGTACTTC.

The rearrangement links TRBV11-2 to TRBJ2-1; TRBD2 aligns across 7 bases. The CDR3 length is 17 residues. The junction had 20 bases not matched to a gene; V was cut back by 8 bases and J by 7 bases. The V gene's germline CDR1 is SGHAT and CDR2 FQNNGV. CDR3 bases: TGTGCCAGCGGATACCCCCCTACCGGGACTACGCGAAATGAGCAGTTCTTC. Translating it yields CASGYPPTGTTRNEQFF.

The genes are TRBV7-2 and TRBJ2-5, with 11 positions matching TRBD2. There are 16 residues in the CDR3. Germline V gene data show CDR1 as SGHTA and CDR2 as FQGNSA. The trim removed 3 bases at V and 2 bases at J, leaving 5 bases unmatched. The CDR3 coding sequence is TGTGCCAGCAGCTTTTTAGCGGGAGGGAGGCAAGAGACCCAGTACTTC. This sequence encodes CASSFLAGGRQETQYF.

This clonotype was detected only a few times. The chain employs TRBV30 and TRBJ1-6; 11 bases match TRBD1. V shed 4 bases and J 9 bases; nucleotides not matched to a gene: 11. This CDR3 comprises 16 residues. CDR1 and CDR2 (germline): GTSNPN, SVGIG (reference sequence). The CDR3 spells CAWTTGQGAKGSPLHF. The CDR3 DNA sequence: TGTGCCTGGACAACCGGACAGGGGGCCAAGGGTTCACCCCTCCACTTT. The whole variable domain, remainder taken from reference TRBV30 and TRBJ1-6, is SQTIHQWPATLVQPVGSPLSLECTVEGTSNPNLYWYRQAAGRGLQLLFYSVGIGQISSEVPQNLSASRPQDRQFILSSKKLLLSDSGFYLCAWTTGQGAKGSPLHFGNGTRLTVT.

V and J are TRBV5-1 and TRBJ2-7, with 7 bases matching TRBD2. This CDR3 region has 14 residues. The V gene end was trimmed by 1 base and the J gene end by 3 bases; junction bases not matched to a gene: 4. From germline, CDR1 is SGHRS and CDR2 YFSETQ. CDR3 coding DNA: TGCGCCAGCAGCTTGTATTCGGGGGGCTACGAGCAGTACTTC. Translation gives CASSLYSGGYEQYF.

DNA for the CDR3: TGTGCCAGCAGTTTATCCCCGGGCCAAGCGGTGAACACTGAAGCTTTCTTT. This sequence encodes CASSLSPGQAVNTEAFF. The rearrangement links TRBV12-3 or TRBV12-4 to TRBJ1-1; D is unresolved. The length of the CDR3 is 17 residues. V dropped 2 bases and J dropped 0 bases, with 16 bases sitting between them.

This chain uses TRBV7-2 with TRBJ2-1; D is perhaps TRBD1 (6 bases). The V gene lost 5 bases and the J gene lost 9 bases, with 17 bases spanning the gap. CDR1 and CDR2 from the germline V gene are SGHTA and FQGNSA. The CDR3 length is 14 residues. As DNA, the CDR3 is TGTGCCAGCAGCCATCCAGGGACAAATTCTGAGCAGTTCTTC. This translates into CASSHPGTNSEQFF.

The rearrangement links TRBV11-2 to TRBJ2-5; 7 nucleotides match TRBD1. There are 17 residues in the CDR3. Germline trimming cut 8 bases from V and 3 bases from J; bases unmatched to any gene: 18. The germline V gene has CDR1 SGHAT and CDR2 FQNNGV. CDR3 in amino acids: CASGYPPTGTVKETQYF. The CDR3 nucleotides are TGTGCCAGCGGATACCCCCCTACCGGGACAGTCAAAGAGACCCAGTACTTC.

This clonotype was recorded a few times. The chain carries TRBV12-3 or TRBV12-4 and TRBJ1-2; possibly TRBD1 for D (5 bases). Trimming removed 4 bases from V and 8 bases from J, with 14 bases in between. This CDR3 is 13 amino acids long. CDR3 sequence (DNA): TGTGCCAGCAGTTGGGGCGGGGTCGGGGGCTACACCTTC. Its protein is CASSWGGVGGYTF.

This chain joins TRBV3-1 and TRBJ2-7; 10 bases map to TRBD2. The CDR3 is 17 residues long. V dropped 4 bases and J dropped 3; count of bases not matched to a gene: 12. The germline V gene has CDR1 LGHDT and CDR2 YNNKEL (reference sequence). CDR3 in amino acids: CASSRPPASGSNYEQYF. CDR3 coding DNA: TGTGCCAGCAGCCGGCCGCCGGCTAGCGGGAGTAACTACGAGCAGTACTTC.

This clonotype was seen a few times. The chain couples TRBV2 to TRBJ2-5; D gene ambiguous. Trimming cost V 7 bases and J 9 bases, with 24 bases left between them. Germline lookup yields CDR1 SNHLY and CDR2 FYNNEI. This CDR3 contains 15 residues. CDR3: CASKPFPEPGMAQYF. CDR3 nucleotide sequence: TGTGCCAGCAAACCCTTCCCCGAACCTGGGATGGCCCAGTACTTC.

This clonotype was seen more than once but under ten times. The chain has TRBV12-3 or TRBV12-4 and TRBJ2-2; possibly TRBD1 for D (6 bases). V shed 5 bases and J shed 0 bases, with 13 bases lying between them. This CDR3 is built from 16 residues. The CDR3 DNA reads as TGTGCCAGCAGTCGAGGACAGACTACGAACACCGGGGAGCTGTTTTTT. Protein product: CASSRGQTTNTGELFF.

This clonotype has a single count. The chain is built from TRBV7-9 and TRBJ2-3; 9 bases agree with TRBD1. Unmatched junction bases numbered 15, after V lost 4 bases and J lost 4 bases. Germline V gene sequence: CDR1 SEHNR, CDR2 FQNEAQ (reference sequence). The length of the CDR3 is 18 residues. CDR3 coding DNA: TGTGCCAGCAGCTCCCGGGACAGGGTTCGAGGTTTCGCAGATACGCAGTATTTT. This sequence encodes CASSSRDRVRGFADTQYF.

J is TRBJ1-1 and V is TRBV29-1, with a weak D call TRBD1 (6 bases). CDR1 is SQVTM and CDR2 is ANQGSEA in the germline V gene. V lost 4 bases and J lost 6, with 12 bases in between. The CDR3 extends over 12 amino acids. The CDR3 loop is CSVGQGFAEAFF. CDR3 nucleotides: TGCAGCGTTGGTCAGGGGTTTGCTGAAGCTTTCTTT.

This clonotype was detected once. The chain has TRBV30 and TRBJ1-1, with TRBD1 as a possible D gene (6 bases). This CDR3 spans 14 amino acids. Trimming stripped 3 bases from V and 2 bases from J, with 13 bases between. Germline V CDR1 and CDR2: GTSNPN, SVGIG (reference sequence). This CDR3 reads CAWRWGGSNTEAFF. The CDR3 coding sequence is TGTGCCTGGAGATGGGGGGGCTCCAACACTGAAGCTTTCTTT.